This T cell receptor (beta chain) appears in the sequencing data of a study of cytomegalovirus exposure and HLA in healthy donors (dated by TCRdb to 2016 to 2017). Context from the whole study: The 550 to 750 repertoires of the first cohort and the approximately 130 validation repertoires were produced on the same platform, according to a later analysis. The study aimed to test whether cataloging public T cell receptors could reveal signatures of past pathogen exposure. A separate validation cohort of approximately 120 different subjects was used in addition to the roughly 620-subject first cohort. To predict cytomegalovirus infection status, the study brought together high-throughput TCR immunosequencing, statistical association of individual TCRs with disease status, and machine learning. Overall study outcomes, separate from this receptor: While some public TCRs were present in many individuals, most TCR sequences turned up only very rarely across donors. The validation cohort had no HLA typing available for a later analysis, so co-occurrence within that cohort was assessed over all 120 repertoires. A total of 150 to 200 TCR beta chains were listed by the study as associated with cytomegalovirus. In vitro tests confirmed that a few of the cytomegalovirus-associated TCR beta chains recognize cytomegalovirus antigens. The classifier was reported to diagnose cytomegalovirus status with high specificity and sensitivity in both the original cohort and the validation cohort. According to the authors, the approach could potentially be generalized to other disease states and immunological phenotypes. Subsequent analysis determined that TCRs grouped into clusters in the first cohort also showed a tendency toward co-occurrence across the approximately 120 validation repertoires, and 85% to 95% of cluster scores exceeded 0.

Spanning cysteine to phenylalanine, the CDR3 consists of 15 amino acids. The retained sequence is limited to the CDR3, 45 bases, with the frame set at the first base. Germline trimming: 5 bases from V, 2 bases from J; junction bases outside gene matches: 6. For CDR1 and CDR2, the germline V gene (reference sequence) lists SEHNR and FQNEAQ. The library was prepared using the immunoSEQ multiplex PCR assay. The source study handled its data this way. A statistical classification framework was developed to diagnose cytomegalovirus status using the catalog of TCR beta chain sequences. What TCRdb holds here is the immuneACCESS table cut down to in-frame rearrangements. Part of the clones is not present; checked against another copy, under half of the missing clones reflect an unresolved V gene, and the others are unexplained. The V and J calls and clone size were taken over from that table, and D and trimming were inferred from the DNA. This sample holds about 150,000 clones; about 89% were observed only once. Of the sample, 2.5% to 4% falls within the top ten clones.

On this clone itself: Its cognate antigen has yet to be identified. Base qualities are not at hand, and no much larger clone is one base apart.

The donors were included in the validation cohort of roughly 130 subjects, a group kept apart from the roughly 670-subject first cohort. Input material: PBMCs. The chain is encoded by TRBV7-9 joined to TRBJ2-7; TRBD1 matches 10 bases in the middle. The TCR sequence derives from a woman younger than 35 in good health and CMV-seropositive. The nucleotide sequence is TGTGCCAGCAGCGAGGGGACAGGGGTCACCTACGAGCAGTACTTC. Translated, this gives CASSEGTGVTYEQYF.